This T cell receptor beta chain appears in the sequencing data of a study of cytomegalovirus exposure and HLA in healthy donors (dated by TCRdb to the late 2010s). Background for the entire study: An earlier analysis of approximately 600 of the donors reported 250 to 300 Gb of sequence data and some 120 million unique TCR beta sequences from roughly 200 million T cells. In addition to the first cohort of around 670 subjects, a separate validation cohort of 130 or so different subjects was used. A later analysis re-analyzed previously published TCR beta repertoires from several hundred donors and added high-resolution HLA genotyping to study TCR occurrence patterns. Among around 400 genotyped donors of the cohort, an average of around 220,000 unique TCR beta nucleotide sequences was sequenced per donor, of which 15% to 20% were non-productive. Among the 398 genotyped donors, around 79% belonged to the genetic ancestry cluster associated with self-reported Caucasian donors. The study combined high-throughput TCR immunosequencing, statistical association of individual TCRs with disease status, and machine learning to predict cytomegalovirus infection status. A later genetic analysis took genome-wide SNP genotypes for 398 of the 666 donors and used that subset as a discovery cohort. Roughly 300 gigabases of sequencing data and around 85 million unique TCR sequences made up an early release that covered fewer than 650 HLA-typed donors. Using immunosequencing, the study profiled T cell repertoires from 640 or so subjects and related those repertoires to cytomegalovirus serostatus. Because of strong linkage in the cohort, roughly five DR-DQ haplotypes were treated as single units for association and clustering. Alongside the repertoire data, information on donor age, sex, ethnicity and CMV serostatus was compiled. Both class I and class II loci were covered by HLA typing, at four-digit resolution. The aim of the study was to test whether cataloging public T cell receptors could identify signatures of past pathogen exposure. All discovery cohort repertoires had been generated using a single sequencing platform. Typing coverage varied by locus: about 620-630 donors for A, B, C, DRB1 and DQB1; approximately 500 for DQA1; approximately 610 for DPA1; around 490 for DPB1. Rather than using new phenotypic data, the later analysis identified candidate immune exposures from TCR beta sequences and from how often those sequences occurred across donors. An earlier analysis of 500 to 750 of the donors applied high-throughput TCR beta sequencing to assess whether each TCR beta V gene segment acted as functional or pseudogenic.

The library was produced with the immunoSEQ multiplex PCR assay. The multiplex PCR relied on a mix of 60 forward primers for TCR Vbeta segments and 13 reverse primers for TCR Jbeta segments. Amplification of the CDR3 region of rearranged TCR beta genes was performed with a multiplex PCR assay on genomic DNA. On the Illumina HiSeq System, the amplified TCR beta libraries were sequenced as 87-base-pair reads. Regarding the original processing steps: In a later analysis, roughly 80 million unique TCR beta chains were counted across the roughly 670 repertoires, and roughly 10 million of these chains were shared by at least two donors. Raw reads were error-corrected and collapsed into unique sequences by a nearest-neighbor algorithm in which closely related sequences were merged to remove PCR and sequencing errors. V, D and J gene segments were assigned by aligning CDR3 sequences to IMGT reference sequences. For a sequence to be retained, at least a six-nucleotide match to both a V gene segment and a J gene segment was required. Rearrangements were classified as productive when the CDR3 lacked stop codons and remained in frame with V and J, and all other rearrangements were classified as non-productive. Following IMGT convention, CDR3 was defined as the stretch from the second conserved V-encoded cysteine to the conserved J-encoded phenylalanine. The earlier analysis of 500 to 750 of the donors excluded any sequence lacking an unambiguous match to a single V gene segment. An earlier analysis of approximately 590 of the donors called V segments functional above 56.7% productive rearrangements and segregating when the between-donor standard deviation exceeded 5%. A statistical classification framework was built for diagnosing cytomegalovirus status from the catalog of TCR beta chain sequences. V and J gene assignment, in a later analysis, came from comparing TCR nucleotide sequences with IMGT/GENE-DB human TR gene sequences. A later analysis assigned CDR3 sequences and most-parsimonious VDJ recombination scenarios with the TCRdist pipeline. A later analysis defined each TCR beta chain by its CDR3 amino acid sequence plus V-gene family, and excluded reads lacking a unique V-gene family. In a later analysis, 450 to 600 highly shared, low-generation-probability nucleotide sequences were removed to address suspected cross-contamination and a sequencing artifact. For each public chain, a later analysis derived a clonal expansion index from normalized ranks of inferred template counts within each repertoire. In a later analysis, generation probabilities were computed with a VDJ recombination model fitted to out-of-frame rearrangements, and the resulting probabilities were checked against IGoR. Hypergeometric tests were used in a later analysis to score TCR-TCR, TCR-HLA and TCR-CMV co-occurrence, with a repertoire-size bias correction applied to the TCR pairs. In a later analysis, false discovery rates were estimated by permuting HLA or CMV assignments 20 times. In a later analysis, co-occurring TCRs were grouped using DBSCAN, and TCRdist sequence similarity was added for clustering within HLA-allele-positive subsets. Repertoires with fewer than 30,000 or more than 120,000 public chains were left out of co-occurrence clustering, as were about 5 repertoires with anomalous nucleotide sharing. Sourced from immuneACCESS, this table was stored by TCRdb with only in-frame sequences that have V and J called. A share of the clones is absent; for the studies checked, an unresolved V gene accounts for under half, and the remainder has no known explanation. V and J calls and clone size are copied from that table; D and trimming were computed from the DNA. The sample table records about 160,000 clones; 70% to 80% of these occur just once. Jointly, the top ten make up roughly 9% of the sample.

The junction shows trimming of 4 bases on V and 13 bases on J, plus 16 bases between the germline ends. Its CDR3 holds 12 amino acids, cysteine through phenylalanine. CDR3 DNA only is kept here, 36 bases in frame from base 1. For CDR1 and CDR2, the germline V gene (reference sequence) lists MNHNY and SVGAGI. The cohort consisted of approximately 670 healthy bone marrow donors. At the time of sampling, all cohort members were nominally healthy, though unrecorded immune exposures were likely present. The donor tested CMV seropositive and was one of the 289 seropositive cohort members. A peripheral blood sample was collected from each donor, and TCR beta sequencing was performed on peripheral blood mononuclear cells. Genomic DNA was extracted from the blood cell samples with the Qiagen DNeasy Blood Extraction Kit. Overall study outcomes, separate from this receptor: Immune exposure information for the cohort was limited to CMV serostatus. Compared with equally common non-associated chains, HLA-associated TCR beta chains in a later analysis were more clonally expanded and had lower generation probabilities. In a later analysis, several top co-occurrence clusters were reported to appear linked to parvovirus B19, influenza, CMV and Epstein-Barr virus. Compared with the approximately 700-donor mean, donors in an Asian-associated ancestry cluster had fewer N-insertions in productive TCRs, according to a later genetic analysis. Linkage disequilibrium might explain the correlated functional status among segregating V segments, but an unknown experimental factor could not be ruled out. A cluster of highly shared sequence variants was judged likely to be a technical artifact of the sequencing pipeline. In a later analysis, the rate of TCR association differed among HLA loci, with DRB1 alleles having the most associated TCRs and HLA-C alleles having the fewest. A further reported finding was that TCR beta sequences accurately predicted the HLA-A and HLA-B alleles for most subjects in the first cohort. A later genetic analysis associated a missense DCLRE1C variant with V-gene and J-gene trimming of TCR beta chains, and an independent cohort replicated the association. When HLA alleles, especially DR and DQ, strongly co-occurred, TCR associations were difficult to assign to individual alleles. A later analysis associated roughly 17,000 TCR beta sequences with specific HLA alleles at a false discovery rate of 0.05. Most CMV-associated TCR beta chains appeared to be HLA-restricted in a later analysis, and the HLA associations seemed to be driven largely by CMV exposure. Most TCR sequences were seen in very few donors, while some public TCRs were found in many individuals. The authors suggested that the approach could potentially be generalized to other disease states and immunological phenotypes. Three of the identified cytomegalovirus-associated TCR beta chains were confirmed in vitro to be specific for cytomegalovirus antigens. Because some donors lacked HLA typing at each locus, the association tests relied only on the typed subset. Some IMGT-functional V segments, including TRBV6-2 and TRBV6-3, could not be told apart with the 87-base-pair reads, so those segments were excluded. Only TCR beta chains were sequenced in this cohort, and the absence of alpha or paired-chain data limited detectable features. Sequencing depth was assumed to be roughly uniform across donors in the presence/absence analyses, though that assumption may not hold. Because counts were too low, roughly 16 rarely observed V segments, including chromosome 9 orphons, were left out of the earlier analysis of approximately 580 of the donors. In an earlier analysis of approximately 590 of the donors, most TCR beta V segments were observed in productive rearrangements about 87% or about 30% of the time, broadly matching IMGT annotations. In the study, 150 to 200 TCR beta chains were listed as associated with cytomegalovirus. Cytomegalovirus status was reported to be diagnosed by the classifier with high specificity and sensitivity in both the original and validation cohorts.

With regard to this clone: Its target antigen remains unknown. No base qualities exist here, and no much larger clone lies one base off it.

What was sequenced was PBMCs. This receptor was obtained from a man aged 18-30 years in good health and CMV-seropositive. The rearranged chain carries TRBV6-6 and TRBJ1-2, with no confidently assigned D gene. Read as DNA, the sequence is TGTGCCAGCAGTTTAACGGAGGGATCTCGCACCTTC. Translation gives CASSLTEGSRTF.